This record looks at one T cell receptor beta chain sequence and its context. Its specificity is not known. The CDR3 consists of 17 residues. CDR1 is LNHDA, CDR2 SQIVND, per germline (reference sequence). V lost 1 base to trimming and J lost 0 bases, with 13 bases between them. These data belong to a study of CD8 T cells in Susac syndrome. General study findings and limits: As acknowledged by the study, its TCR sequencing and HLA analysis included a relatively small number of individuals.

TCR beta sequences were obtained from blood CD8+ and CD4+ T cells. Through negative isolation, CD4+ and CD8+ T cells were obtained, while TEMRA cells were enriched using FACS. Random hexamers served to reverse transcribe roughly 0.5 to 1 ug RNA. Amplification of the TCR beta CDR3 was carried out by immunoSEQ multiplex PCR, which spanned a total of 54 Vbeta and 13 Jbeta segments. TCRdb analysed the immunoSEQ multiplex PCR reads with MiXCR anew, one entry per CDR3 protein. This repertoire shows around 280,000 distinct CDR3 sequences, under 95% found once; its top ten account for less than 0.08%. Material: CD4+ T cells from PBMCs. The V and J genes are TRBV19 and TRBJ1-3; no firm D call. This receptor was obtained from a human donor with multiple sclerosis. The CDR3 DNA follows: TGTGCCAGTAGTATAGGCGGGAGCCCGCGCTCTGGAAACACCATATATTTT. Its protein product is CASSIGGSPRSGNTIYF.